A single sample is the source of the 31 T cell receptor beta chains below, sequenced in a study of T cell repertoires in cytomegalovirus infection. From the reads, TCRdb called clonotypes with MiXCR, one entry per CDR3 protein. The sample contains hundreds of thousands of distinct CDR3 sequences, 17% of which appear only once. The sequenced material came from PBMCs. Receptors were obtained from a human donor in good health (CMV status not recorded). Some clones in this sample may be carry-over from other donors' samples.

The rearrangement uses TRBV27 and TRBJ1-5; D call uncertain. The germline V gene has CDR1 MNHEY and CDR2 SMNVEV (reference sequence). This CDR3 has 13 amino acids. Trimming removed 9 bases at V and 2 bases at J, with 11 bases between. In DNA form, the CDR3 reads TGTGCCAGTCGTAAGGGAGGCAATCAGCCCCAGCATTTT. Its protein product is CASRKGGNQPQHF.

The chain has TRBV20-1 and TRBJ1-2; TRBD1 is a possible D gene (5 bases). V lost 1 base and J 6 bases, leaving 18 bases between the germline ends. CDR1 is DFQATT and CDR2 is SNEGSKA in the germline V gene (reference sequence). The CDR3 sequence is 15 residues long. The CDR3 DNA is TGCAGTGCTAGAGTTAACGTAATTGGGGGGGATGGCTACACCTTC. It codes for CSARVNVIGGDGYTF.

Points on this clonotype: One end of the junction varies from germline; a read error may be responsible. CDR3 protein: CASSFGAGQGAIGNF. For the CDR3, the DNA is TGTGCCAGCAGCTTCGGAGCGGGACAGGGGGCGATCGGGAACTTC. J is TRBJ2-5 and V is TRBV7-9; TRBD1 aligns across 12 bases. The CDR3 spans 15 residues. Germline V gives CDR1 SEHNR, CDR2 FQNEAQ (reference sequence). The variable domain in full, with the rest retrieved from reference TRBV7-9 and TRBJ2-5, is DTGVSQNPRHKITKRGQNVTFRCDPISEHNRLYWYRQTLGQGPEFLTYFQNEAQLEKSRLLSDRFSAERPKGSFSTLEIQRTEQGDSAMYLCASSFGAGQGAIGNFGPGTRLLVL.

This clonotype has a count of ten or more. The rearrangement uses TRBV12-3 or TRBV12-4 and TRBJ1-4; 11 nucleotides line up with TRBD1. This CDR3 is 15 amino acids long. V gave up 6 bases and J gave up 6 bases; unmatched junction bases: 6. CDR3 loop: CASSLGQGEDEKLFF. As DNA, the CDR3 is TGTGCCAGCAGCTTGGGACAGGGGGAAGATGAAAAACTGTTTTTT.

This clonotype was observed a few times. The J gene is TRBJ2-3, the V gene TRBV6-8, with D possibly TRBD2 on 7 matching bases. Looked up from germline, CDR1 is MNHGY and CDR2 is SAAAGT. The CDR3 spans 16 residues. V lost 6 bases, J lost 4 bases, and 20 bases lay in between. DNA of the CDR3: TGTGCCAGCAGCACCTGGGGGGGGCATTTCCCAGATACGCAGTATTTT. Protein product: CASSTWGGHFPDTQYF.

This clonotype was seen only a few times. The chain combines TRBV28 with TRBJ1-5, with 8 bases identical to TRBD1. V trimming: 3 bases; J trimming: 1 base; junction bases outside the gene matches: 5. CDR3 length equals 16 residues. The germline V gene has CDR1 MDHEN and CDR2 SYDVKM. This CDR3 is CASSFLDRGSNQPQHF. CDR3 DNA sequence: TGTGCCAGCAGTTTCCTTGACAGGGGCAGCAATCAGCCCCAGCATTTT.

The V call is TRBV7-9, the J call TRBJ1-1, with D perhaps matching TRBD1 (6 bases). Looked up from germline, CDR1 is SEHNR and CDR2 is FQNEAQ (reference sequence). CDR3 length: 14 residues. V was trimmed by 7 bases and J by 1 base, leaving 13 bases between them. The CDR3 here is CASTPQGGNTEAFF. CDR3 bases: TGTGCCAGCACCCCACAGGGTGGGAACACTGAAGCTTTCTTT.

The rearrangement uses TRBV19 and TRBJ1-1, with a tentative D call TRBD1 (5 bases). CDR3 length: 13 residues. The ends were cut back, 6 bases at V and 0 bases at J, with 8 bases in the middle. The germline V gene has CDR1 LNHDA and CDR2 SQIVND (reference sequence). CDR3 in DNA: TGTGCCAGTAGAATGACAGTGAACACTGAAGCTTTCTTT. Protein sequence: CASRMTVNTEAFF.

This clonotype was detected only a few times. V is TRBV15 and J is TRBJ1-2, with a tentative D call TRBD1 (5 bases). V was clipped by 1 base and J by 5 bases, with 14 bases between them. This CDR3 is 15 amino acids long. Germline values: CDR1 LNHNV, CDR2 YYDKDF (reference sequence). The CDR3 reads CATSRGGQGGYGYTF. The DNA of the CDR3 is TGTGCCACCAGCAGAGGTGGGCAGGGAGGGTATGGCTACACCTTC.

This clonotype has more than one count but fewer than ten. The rearrangement joins TRBV3-1 to TRBJ2-5; 13 positions match TRBD2. Germline V gene sequence: CDR1 LGHDT, CDR2 YNNKEL (reference sequence). The CDR3 is 17 amino acids. The V and J ends lost 3 bases and 2 bases, in that order; junction bases with no gene match: 6. The CDR3 bases are TGTGCCAGCAGCCAGGCTCCGACTAGCGGGGGGCAAGAGACCCAGTACTTC. It encodes CASSQAPTSGGQETQYF.

A few counts support this clonotype. This rearrangement joins TRBV6-2 or TRBV6-3 to TRBJ2-3, with 8 nucleotides matching TRBD2. J lost 4 bases, V lost 4 bases, and 13 bases had no gene match. Germline CDR1 MNHEY, CDR2 SVGEGT. There are 17 residues in the CDR3. The CDR3 region is CASSSPLAGTKSDTQYF. The CDR3 coding sequence is TGTGCCAGCAGTTCTCCCTTAGCGGGGACGAAATCAGATACGCAGTATTTT.

The V call is TRBV6-2 or TRBV6-3, the J call TRBJ1-4, with D tentatively TRBD1 (6 bases). The CDR3 covers 14 residues. Germline V gene sequence: CDR1 MNHEY, CDR2 SVGEGT. With 4 bases removed from V and 4 bases from J, the gap between germline ends came to 10 bases. CDR3 DNA: TGTGCCAGCAGTTCGACAGGACTTAATGAAAAACTGTTTTTT. It translates to CASSSTGLNEKLFF.

The chain has TRBV12-3 or TRBV12-4 and TRBJ2-7; D gene uncertain. V was pared by 5 bases and J by 0 bases, with 11 bases between. The CDR3 length is 14 residues. CDR3 protein: CASSPLSSSYEQYF. For the CDR3, the DNA is TGTGCCAGCAGTCCCCTGTCTAGCTCCTACGAGCAGTACTTC.

This clonotype was seen at least ten times. The CDR3 here is CASSLGPTRDEQYF. CDR3 in DNA: TGTGCCAGCAGCTTAGGCCCCACCCGGGACGAGCAGTACTTC. V is TRBV7-2 and J is TRBJ2-7; D remains unclear. The CDR3 is made up of 14 amino acids. Trimming stripped 1 base from V and 5 bases from J, with 12 bases between. Germline CDR1 and CDR2: SGHTA and FQGNSA.

This clonotype has at least ten counts. The V gene is TRBV11-2, the J gene TRBJ2-7; tentatively, D is TRBD2 (5 bases). CDR3 length: 14 residues. V was cut by 5 bases and J by 2 bases, with 13 bases left in between. CDR1 is SGHAT, CDR2 FQNNGV, per germline. The CDR3 nucleotides read TGTGCCAGCAGCGGCTTTGGGGAGACCTACGAGCAGTACTTC. It is translated as CASSGFGETYEQYF.

This clonotype was seen ten or more times. V usage is TRBV15 and J usage is TRBJ2-7; a possible D gene is TRBD2 (5 bases). Germline V gene sequence: CDR1 LNHNV, CDR2 YYDKDF (reference sequence). V shed 0 bases and J shed 1 base, with 13 bases lying between them. The CDR3 covers 16 residues. CDR3 sequence reads: CATSRDTGRGSYEQYF. In nucleotides, the CDR3 is TGTGCCACCAGCAGAGATACGGGCCGGGGATCCTACGAGCAGTACTTC. Looking up the rest from reference TRBV15 and TRBJ2-7 gives the full variable domain: DAMVIQNPRYQVTQFGKPVTLSCSQTLNHNVMYWYQQKSSQAPKLLFHYYDKDFNNEADTPDNFQSRRPNTSFCFLDIRSPGLGDTAMYLCATSRDTGRGSYEQYFGPGTRLTVT.

The table lists this clonotype with many counts. This rearrangement joins TRBV7-2 to TRBJ2-1; D is possibly TRBD2 (6 bases). Per the germline V gene, CDR1 is SGHTA and CDR2 is FQGNSA. This CDR3 region has 15 residues. Trimming took off 7 bases at V and 0 bases at J, with 13 bases between the two ends. The DNA of the CDR3 is TGTGCCAGCACCGGGAGACCGAGCTCCTACAATGAGCAGTTCTTC. It codes for CASTGRPSSYNEQFF. The full variable domain, its missing parts supplied by reference TRBV7-2 and TRBJ2-1, is GAGVSQSPSNKVTEKGKDVELRCDPISGHTALYWYRQSLGQGLEFLIYFQGNSAPDKSGLPSDRFSAERTGGSVSTLTIQRTQQEDSAVYLCASTGRPSSYNEQFFGPGTRLTVL.

The chain uses TRBV6-5 and TRBJ1-4; the D is unclear. The length of the CDR3 is 15 residues. Germline V lookup: CDR1 MNHEY, CDR2 SVGAGI. Trimming left V 8 bases short and J 6 bases short, with 19 bases between. The CDR3 spells CASLGPRNAYEKLFF. Written as DNA, the CDR3 is TGTGCCAGCCTTGGCCCTCGCAATGCTTATGAAAAACTGTTTTTT.

J is TRBJ2-3 and V is TRBV6-5; D is unresolved. The germline CDR1 and CDR2 sequences are MNHEY and SVGAGI. The CDR3 runs 13 residues. The V and J ends lost 2 bases and 5 bases respectively, with 8 bases between them. This CDR3 reads CASSYRSGDTQYF. CDR3 sequence (DNA): TGTGCCAGCAGTTACAGGTCCGGAGATACGCAGTATTTT.

The genes are TRBV2 and TRBJ2-3; 9 nucleotides line up with TRBD1. V lost 3 bases and J lost 3; bases outside the gene matches: 10. Germline V gene sequence: CDR1 SNHLY, CDR2 FYNNEI. The CDR3 is 17 amino acids. CDR3 nucleotide sequence: TGTGCCAGCAGTGATGGCGGGGACAGGGACACGACAGATACGCAGTATTTT. Its translation is CASSDGGDRDTTDTQYF.

This sequence joins TRBV20-1 and TRBJ1-2; D not resolved. The CDR3 totals 14 residues. Per the germline V gene, CDR1 is DFQATT and CDR2 is SNEGSKA (reference sequence). The germline V and J ends were trimmed by 1 base and 4 bases, with 13 bases remaining between them. CDR3 nucleotides: TGCAGTGCTAGAGTCCCTGGGTTGCTCTATGGCTACACCTTC. It is translated as CSARVPGLLYGYTF.

V and J are TRBV6-2 or TRBV6-3 and TRBJ2-1, with no clear D. The V end was cut by 6 bases, the J end by 6 bases, with 6 bases between. Germline V gives CDR1 MNHEY, CDR2 SVGEGT. CDR3 size: 11 residues. In nucleotides, the CDR3 is TGTGCCAGCAGCCCTAGCAATGAGCAGTTCTTC. Protein sequence: CASSPSNEQFF.

There are many counts of this clonotype. The chain has TRBV12-3 or TRBV12-4 and TRBJ2-1; tentatively, D is TRBD2 (5 bases). V was trimmed by 6 bases and J by 6 bases, leaving 9 bases between them. The CDR3 has 12 residues. This CDR3 reads CASSPSGNEQFF. CDR3 nucleotides: TGTGCCAGCAGCCCCAGCGGCAATGAGCAGTTCTTC.

This sequence joins TRBV12-3 or TRBV12-4 and TRBJ1-5; D call uncertain. Trimming left V 4 bases short and J 0 bases short, with 10 bases between. The CDR3 has 15 amino acids. CDR3 amino acids: CASSSQDVSNQPQHF. The CDR3, as DNA: TGTGCCAGCAGTTCCCAGGACGTTAGCAATCAGCCCCAGCATTTT.

The chain is built from TRBV20-1 and TRBJ2-3; D is perhaps TRBD2 (5 bases). This CDR3 spans 14 amino acids. The germline gives CDR1 DFQATT, CDR2 SNEGSKA (reference sequence). The V end lost 5 bases, the J end lost 2 bases, and 14 bases lay between the germline ends. DNA for the CDR3: TGCAGTGCTCCGGGATCTCTTCTCACAGATACGCAGTATTTT. As protein: CSAPGSLLTDTQYF.

In this sample, this clonotype turned up a few times. This chain links TRBV18 with TRBJ2-1; a possible D gene is TRBD2 (6 bases). The CDR3 length is 14 residues. V dropped 2 bases and J dropped 10 bases, with 15 bases sitting between them. Germline V gene data show CDR1 as KGHSH and CDR2 as LQKENI. CDR3 coding DNA: TGTGCCAGCTCACCAGGGACTCGCGGTCGGGAGCAGTTCTTC. This gives the protein CASSPGTRGREQFF.

This chain joins TRBV10-2 and TRBJ1-1, with unresolved D. V shed 0 bases and J shed 1 base, with 9 bases lying between them. Per germline, CDR1 WSHSY and CDR2 SAAADI. The CDR3 has 15 amino acids. The DNA for the CDR3 is TGCGCCAGCAGTGAGTCGCACGGAAGGAACACTGAAGCTTTCTTT. Protein product: CASSESHGRNTEAFF.

V usage is TRBV7-9 and J usage is TRBJ2-5, with D unclear. V was pared by 5 bases and J by 1 base, with 14 bases between. CDR1 is SEHNR, CDR2 FQNEAQ, per germline (reference sequence). The CDR3 length is 15 residues. The CDR3 coding sequence is TGTGCCAGCAGCGAAATCGGCGAGCGCCAAGAGACCCAGTACTTC. The encoded protein is CASSEIGERQETQYF.

This clonotype was picked up a small number of times. V and J are TRBV4-3 and TRBJ2-3, with D possibly TRBD1 on 5 matching bases. The CDR3 is 14 residues long. CDR1 and CDR2 (germline): LGHNA, YSLEER. The V end was cut by 4 bases, the J end by 9 bases, with 17 bases between. CDR3 amino acids: CASSPTSSRTTQYF. In DNA form, the CDR3 reads TGCGCCAGCAGCCCGACTTCATCGAGGACAACGCAGTATTTT.

This clonotype came up many times. This chain uses TRBV7-9 with TRBJ1-4, with D maybe TRBD1 (5 bases). CDR3 length: 13 residues. CDR1 and CDR2 from the germline V gene are SEHNR and FQNEAQ (reference sequence). Trimming cost V 5 bases and J 7 bases, with 11 bases left between them. The CDR3 region is CASSTQGGEKLFF. The CDR3 nucleotides are TGTGCCAGCAGCACCCAGGGAGGTGAAAAACTGTTTTTT.

A word on this clonotype: Its ends do not fully match the called genes, so a read error is possible. The chain combines TRBV12-3 or TRBV12-4 with TRBJ1-1; D gene uncertain. The CDR3 spans 14 residues. The CDR3 loop is CGSSSGLESTEAFF. DNA of the CDR3: TGTGGCAGCAGCTCCGGGTTGGAGAGCACTGAAGCTTTCTTT.